This TCR beta chain is from a study of blood T cell repertoires in COVID-19. Measured with immunoSEQ multiplex PCR; TCRdb has only the in-frame clones, and not every one. The table has approximately 97,000 clones, 70% to 90% seen once. CDR3 length: 13 residues. V gave up 8 bases and J gave up 0 bases, with 5 bases separating them. Looked up from germline, CDR1 is MNHEY and CDR2 is SVGAGI. The sequencing sample was made of peripheral blood. The rearrangement joins TRBV6-5 to TRBJ1-6; D unclear. The receptor comes from a man between 40 and 49 years old with active or convalescent COVID-19. CDR3 DNA sequence: TGTGCCAGCGGCAGCTCCTATAATTCACCCCTCCACTTT. Translating gives CASGSSYNSPLHF.